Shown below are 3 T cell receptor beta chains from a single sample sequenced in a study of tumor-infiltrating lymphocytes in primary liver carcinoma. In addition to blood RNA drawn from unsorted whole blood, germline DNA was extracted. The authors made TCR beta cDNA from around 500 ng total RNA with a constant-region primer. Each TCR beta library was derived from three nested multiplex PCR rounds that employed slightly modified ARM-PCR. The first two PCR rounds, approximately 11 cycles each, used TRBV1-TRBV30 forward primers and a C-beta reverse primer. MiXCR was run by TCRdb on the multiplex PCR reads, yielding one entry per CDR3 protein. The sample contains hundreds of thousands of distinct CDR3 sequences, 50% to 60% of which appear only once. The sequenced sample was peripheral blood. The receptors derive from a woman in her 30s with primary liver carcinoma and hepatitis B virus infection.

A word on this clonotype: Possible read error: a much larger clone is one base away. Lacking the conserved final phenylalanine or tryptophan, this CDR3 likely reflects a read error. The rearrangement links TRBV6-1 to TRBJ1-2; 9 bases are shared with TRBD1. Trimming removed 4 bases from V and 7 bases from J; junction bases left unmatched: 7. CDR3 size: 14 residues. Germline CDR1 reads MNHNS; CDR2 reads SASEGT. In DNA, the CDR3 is TGTGCCAGCAGTGTGGACAGGGGCAGGAGTGGCTACACCTTA. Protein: CASSVDRGRSGYTL.

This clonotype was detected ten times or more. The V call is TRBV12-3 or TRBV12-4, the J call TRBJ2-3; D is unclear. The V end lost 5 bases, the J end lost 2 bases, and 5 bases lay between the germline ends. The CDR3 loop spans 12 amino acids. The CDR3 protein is CASSPHTDTQYF. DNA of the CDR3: TGTGCCAGCAGTCCACACACAGATACGCAGTATTTT.

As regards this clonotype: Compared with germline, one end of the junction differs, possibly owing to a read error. The CDR3 protein is CASSQGFSSGSQETHYF. The CDR3, as DNA: TGCGCCAGCAGCCAAGGGTTTTCGAGTGGGAGCCAAGAGACCCATTACTTC. V is TRBV4-1 and J is TRBJ2-5; D is possibly TRBD2 (5 bases). Germline CDR1 is MGHRA and CDR2 is YSYEKL. There are 17 residues in the CDR3.